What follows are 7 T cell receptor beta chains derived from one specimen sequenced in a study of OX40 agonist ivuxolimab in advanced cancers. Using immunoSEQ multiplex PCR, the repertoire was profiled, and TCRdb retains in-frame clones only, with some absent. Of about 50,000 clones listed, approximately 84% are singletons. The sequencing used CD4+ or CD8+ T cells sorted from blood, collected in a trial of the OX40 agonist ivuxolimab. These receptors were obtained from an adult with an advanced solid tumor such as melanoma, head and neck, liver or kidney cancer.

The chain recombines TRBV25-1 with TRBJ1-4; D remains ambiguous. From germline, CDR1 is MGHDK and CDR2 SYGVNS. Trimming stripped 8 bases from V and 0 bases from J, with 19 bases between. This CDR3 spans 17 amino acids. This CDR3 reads CASQKGSGYATNEKLFF. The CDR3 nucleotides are TGTGCCAGCCAAAAGGGTTCGGGGTATGCAACTAATGAAAAACTGTTTTTT.

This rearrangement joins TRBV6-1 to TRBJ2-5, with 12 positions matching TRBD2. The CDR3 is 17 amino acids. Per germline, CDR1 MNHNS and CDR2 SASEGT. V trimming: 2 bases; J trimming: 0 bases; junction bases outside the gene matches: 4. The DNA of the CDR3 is TGTGCCAGCAGTGAACCCGGACTAGCGGGGAACCAAGAGACCCAGTACTTC. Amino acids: CASSEPGLAGNQETQYF.

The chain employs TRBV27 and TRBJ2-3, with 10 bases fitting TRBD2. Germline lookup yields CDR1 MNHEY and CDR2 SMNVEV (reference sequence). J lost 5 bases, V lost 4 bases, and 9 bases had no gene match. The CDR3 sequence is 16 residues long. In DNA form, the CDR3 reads TGTGCCAGCAGTTCCTACCGACTAGCGGGCCAAGATACGCAGTATTTT. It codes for CASSSYRLAGQDTQYF.

DNA of the CDR3: TGTGCCAGCAGCGTAGGAACATCCAATGAGCAGTTCTTC. Translating it yields CASSVGTSNEQFF. The V gene is TRBV9, the J gene TRBJ2-1, with D uncertain. CDR1 and CDR2 (germline): SGDLS, YYNGEE. The V gene lost 0 bases and the J gene lost 6 bases, with 7 bases spanning the gap. This CDR3 has 13 residues. Variable domain in full (rest from reference TRBV9 and TRBJ2-1): DSGVTQTPKHLITATGQRVTLRCSPRSGDLSVYWYQQSLDQGLQFLIQYYNGEERAKGNILERFSAQQFPDLHSELNLSSLELGDSALYFCASSVGTSNEQFFGPGTRLTVL.

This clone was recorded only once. The CDR3 sequence is CASSQGQGHQPQHF. DNA of the CDR3: TGTGCCAGCAGTCAGGGACAGGGGCATCAGCCCCAGCATTTT. The rearrangement links TRBV6-5 to TRBJ1-5; the match to TRBD1 covers 10 bases. This CDR3 is built from 14 residues. Germline V gene data show CDR1 as MNHEY and CDR2 as SVGAGI. Losses at the gene ends were 5 bases for V and 5 bases for J; bases not matched to a gene: 3.

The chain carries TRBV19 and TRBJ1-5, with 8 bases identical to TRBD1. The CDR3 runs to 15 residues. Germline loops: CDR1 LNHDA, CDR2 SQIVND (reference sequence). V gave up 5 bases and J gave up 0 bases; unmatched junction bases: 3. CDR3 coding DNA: TGTGCCAGTAGTGGGGACAGGCTTAGCAATCAGCCCCAGCATTTT. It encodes CASSGDRLSNQPQHF.

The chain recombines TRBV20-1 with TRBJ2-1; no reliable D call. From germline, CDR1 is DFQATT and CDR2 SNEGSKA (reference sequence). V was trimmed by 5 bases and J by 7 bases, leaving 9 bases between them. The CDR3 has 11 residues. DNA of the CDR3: TGCAGTGCTCACGACCTAAATGAGCAGTTCTTC. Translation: CSAHDLNEQFF.